The rows below give T cell receptor beta chains drawn from one sample of a study of cytomegalovirus exposure and HLA in healthy donors. Assay used: immunoSEQ multiplex PCR; TCRdb lists only in-frame clones, some missing. The sample lists 95,000 to 100,000 clones, roughly 82% occurring once. The sample comprised PBMCs. These receptor sequences come from a middle-aged man in good health and CMV-seronegative. Both conserved end residues are part of each CDR3. Fields, in order: clone size, J gene, D gene, V gene, CDR3 DNA, CDR3 protein. A D gene is named only where the DNA matches it firmly. The size of a clone is reported for some rows only, either as once, few or many, or as a class for expanded clones.

>.|TRBJ2-3|.|TRBV28
TGTGCCAGCAGCCTGCCGAGAGGGGATACGCAGTATTTT
CASSLPRGDTQYF
>.|TRBJ2-2|TRBD1|TRBV7-8
TGTGCCAGCAGCAGGGGGCGCAACGACGGGGAGCTGTTTTTT
CASSRGRNDGELFF
>.|TRBJ1-1|.|TRBV19
TGTGCCAGTACTCGTCACAGGGTTACTGAAGCTTTCTTT
CASTRHRVTEAFF
>few|TRBJ1-1|.|TRBV7-8
TGTGCCAGCACAAGACAGGAGAACACTGAAGCTTTCTTT
CASTRQENTEAFF
>.|TRBJ2-7|TRBD1|TRBV5-8
TGTGCCAGCAGCTATACGGACAGGGGATGGGACGAGCAGTACTTC
CASSYTDRGWDEQYF
>.|TRBJ2-7|.|TRBV4-2
TGTGCCAGCAGCCCTAGCAGGACCGCGAGGCAGTACTTC
CASSPSRTARQYF
>.|TRBJ1-1|.|TRBV6-5
TGTGCCAGCAGCGTCCGGGAGGGGACTGAAGCTTTCTTT
CASSVREGTEAFF
>.|TRBJ2-1|.|TRBV10-3
TGTGCCATCCGGGGGAACAATGAGCAGTTCTTC
CAIRGNNEQFF
>.|TRBJ2-1|TRBD2|TRBV30
TGTGCCTACCGCGGGGGGTCCTACAATGAGCAGTTCTTC
CAYRGGSYNEQFF
>once|TRBJ1-2|TRBD1|TRBV6-1
TGTGCCAGCAGAGAACAACCGGGACAGGGGGATCAGGGCTACACCTTC
CASREQPGQGDQGYTF
>.|TRBJ1-1|.|TRBV18
TGTGCCAGCTCACCGGCTGGGCGGAACACTGAAGCTTTCTTT
CASSPAGRNTEAFF
>.|TRBJ2-3|TRBD2|TRBV5-1
TGCGCCAGCAGCTGGACTAGCTCAACAGATACGCAGTATTTT
CASSWTSSTDTQYF